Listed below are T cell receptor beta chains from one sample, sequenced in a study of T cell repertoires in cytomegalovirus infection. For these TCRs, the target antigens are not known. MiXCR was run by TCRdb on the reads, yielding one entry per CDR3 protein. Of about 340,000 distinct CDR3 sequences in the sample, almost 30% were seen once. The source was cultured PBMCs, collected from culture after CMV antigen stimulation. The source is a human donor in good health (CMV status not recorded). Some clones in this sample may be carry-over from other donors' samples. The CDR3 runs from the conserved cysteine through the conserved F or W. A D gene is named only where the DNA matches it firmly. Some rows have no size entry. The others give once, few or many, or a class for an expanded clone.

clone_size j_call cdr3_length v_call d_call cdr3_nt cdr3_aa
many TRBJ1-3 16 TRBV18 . TGTGCCAGCTCACGGACCGGGCCACACCCTGGAAACACCATATATTTT CASSRTGPHPGNTIYF
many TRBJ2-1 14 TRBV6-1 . TGTGCCAGTCTACGCCCTGGGGGCTACAATGAGCAGTTCTTC CASLRPGGYNEQFF
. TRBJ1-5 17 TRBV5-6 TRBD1 TGTGCCAGCAGCTTGGGACAGGGGAGGGGGAGCAATCAGCCCCAGCATTTT CASSLGQGRGSNQPQHF
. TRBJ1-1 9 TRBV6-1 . TGTGCCAGCAGTCCGCCCCCGGGATTT CASSPPPGF
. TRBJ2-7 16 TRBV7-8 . TGTGCCAGCAGCACCCCCTGGGGATCCGCGGAGCGCGAGCAGTACTTC CASSTPWGSAEREQYF
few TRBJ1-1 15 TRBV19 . TGTGCCAGTAGTCCTACGGGACACTCAAACACTGAAGCTTTCTTT CASSPTGHSNTEAFF
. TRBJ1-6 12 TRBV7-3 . TGTGCCAGCAGCTTCGGGAATTCACCCCTCCACTTT CASSFGNSPLHF
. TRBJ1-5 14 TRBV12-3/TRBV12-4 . TGTGCCAGCAGTGGACCGTATAGCAATCAGCCCCAGCATTTT CASSGPYSNQPQHF
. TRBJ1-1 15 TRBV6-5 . TGTGCCAGCAGTTATTCAGGGGCGACGTTACTTGAAGCTTTCTTT CASSYSGATLLEAFF
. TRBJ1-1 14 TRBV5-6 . TGTGCCAGCAACCTACAGGGAATGAACACTGAAGCTTTCTTT CASNLQGMNTEAFF
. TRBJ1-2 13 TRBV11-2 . TGTGCCAGCAGAGATATCGGGGTACTTGGCTACACCTTC CASRDIGVLGYTF
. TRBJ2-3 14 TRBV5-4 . TGTGCCAGCAGCCGCCGTCTGGGGACAGATACGCAGTATTTT CASSRRLGTDTQYF
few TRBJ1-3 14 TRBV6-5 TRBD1 TGTGCCAGCAGTTACAGGACAGGGGTGGACACCATATATTTT CASSYRTGVDTIYF
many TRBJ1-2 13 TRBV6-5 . TGTGCCAGCAGTTACCGGGGGGGCTATGGCTACACCTTC CASSYRGGYGYTF
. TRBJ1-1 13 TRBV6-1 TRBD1 TGTGCCAGCAGCCCGGGACAGGGACTCAGAGCTTTCTTT CASSPGQGLRAFF
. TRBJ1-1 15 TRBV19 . TGTGCCAGTAGTTCGGAGGGGACTTTGGCCACTGAAGCTTTCTTT CASSSEGTLATEAFF
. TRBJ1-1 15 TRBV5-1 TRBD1 TGCGCCAGCAGCACCGAGTCAGGGGGTAAGACTGAAGCTTTCTTT CASSTESGGKTEAFF
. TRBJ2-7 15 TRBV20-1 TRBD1 TGCAGTGCTAGAGATACTAAGGGGGCCACCTACGAGCAGTACTTC CSARDTKGATYEQYF
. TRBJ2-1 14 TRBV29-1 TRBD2 TGCAGCGTTGTTACTAGCGGGAGGGATAATGAGCAGTTCTTC CSVVTSGRDNEQFF
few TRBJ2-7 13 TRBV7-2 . TGTGCCAGCAGCTCCCCGACAACCTACGAGCAGTACTTC CASSSPTTYEQYF
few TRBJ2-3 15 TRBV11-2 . TGTGCCAGCAGCTTTCTACGGGGTAGCACAGATACGCAGTATTTT CASSFLRGSTDTQYF
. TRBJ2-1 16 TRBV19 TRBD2 TGTGCCAGTAGTCCATTGACTAGCGGGAGGACCAATGAGCAGTTCTTC CASSPLTSGRTNEQFF
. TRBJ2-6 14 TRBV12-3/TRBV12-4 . TGTGCCTGCGGGTCAACCTCTGGGGCCAACGTCCTGACTTTC CACGSTSGANVLTF
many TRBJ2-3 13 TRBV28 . TGTGCCAGCAGCCGAGGTGGCACAGATACGCAGTATTTT CASSRGGTDTQYF
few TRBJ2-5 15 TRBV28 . TGTGCCAGCAGCCTATCCTCGGTGGGCCAAGAGACCCAGTACTTC CASSLSSVGQETQYF
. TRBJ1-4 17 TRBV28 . TGTGCCAGCAGCTTCCCCATGACAGGCCTCCTCGAGGAAAAACTGTTTTTT CASSFPMTGLLEEKLFF
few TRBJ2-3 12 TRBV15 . TGTGCCACCAGCAGAGAGGCAGATACGCAGTATTTT CATSREADTQYF
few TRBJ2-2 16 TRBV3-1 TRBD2 TGTGCCAGCAGCTCTGGACTAGCGGGATGGGCCGGGGAGCTGTTTTTT CASSSGLAGWAGELFF
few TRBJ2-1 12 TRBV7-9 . TGTGCCAGCAGCCCAGGGGGGGACGAGCAGTTCTTC CASSPGGDEQFF
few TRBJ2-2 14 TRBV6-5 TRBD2 TGTGCCAGCTGTCGGACGGGGGGAAGTGGGGAGCTGTTTTTT CASCRTGGSGELFF
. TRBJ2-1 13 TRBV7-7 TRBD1 TGTGCCAGCAGCCCCACGTGGACAGGACAGCAGTTCTTC CASSPTWTGQQFF
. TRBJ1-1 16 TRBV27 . TGTGCCAGCAGAGAGTTGTCGGACAATTGGGACACTGAAGCTTTCTTT CASRELSDNWDTEAFF
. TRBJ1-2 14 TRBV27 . TGTGCCAGCAGTTTAAGGGGCTTTAACTATGGCTACACCTTC CASSLRGFNYGYTF
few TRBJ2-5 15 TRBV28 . TGTGCCAGCAGAGAAGTTGGCTTAGCCGGGGAGACCCAGTACTTC CASREVGLAGETQYF
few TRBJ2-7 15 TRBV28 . TGTGCCAGCAGTTCCTTGAGGCGGCCGACCGACGAGCAGTACTTC CASSSLRRPTDEQYF
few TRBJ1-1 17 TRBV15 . TGTGCCACCAGCAGAGAAGGAAATCGGGACGCGGGCACTGAAGCTTTCTTT CATSREGNRDAGTEAFF
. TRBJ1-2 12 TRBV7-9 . TGTGCCAGCCACCGGGGGACCTATGGCTACACCTTC CASHRGTYGYTF
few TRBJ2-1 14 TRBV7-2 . TGTGCCAGCAGCTTAACGGGCATAAACAATGAGCAGTTCTTC CASSLTGINNEQFF
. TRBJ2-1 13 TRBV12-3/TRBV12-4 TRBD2 TGTGCCAGCAGCCCGAGCGGGGGGCGCGAGCAGTTCTTC CASSPSGGREQFF
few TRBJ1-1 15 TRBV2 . TGTGCCAGCAGTGAAGCCAAGGGTTTGAACACTGAAGCTTTCTTT CASSEAKGLNTEAFF
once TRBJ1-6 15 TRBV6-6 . TGTGCCAGCAGTCCTGGGAACACGATATTTTCACCCCTCCACTTT CASSPGNTIFSPLHF
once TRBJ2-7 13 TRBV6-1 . TGTGCCAGCAGTGAGCGCGGTTTTGACGAGCAGTACTTC CASSERGFDEQYF
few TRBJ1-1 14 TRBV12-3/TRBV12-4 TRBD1 TGTGCCAGCAGTTCCACAGGGGGAATTACTGAAGCTTTCTTT CASSSTGGITEAFF
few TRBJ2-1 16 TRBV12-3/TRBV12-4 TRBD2 TGTGCCAGCAGCCCGTGGGGCGGGAGTTCATACAATGAGCAGTTCTTC CASSPWGGSSYNEQFF